Sequencing of this T cell receptor beta chain was carried out in a study of cytomegalovirus exposure and HLA in healthy donors. Both 60 Vbeta primers and 13 Jbeta primers went into the PCR. Profiled with immunoSEQ multiplex PCR; TCRdb holds only in-frame clones, not every one. The data contain 100,000 to 150,000 clones, 70% to 90% of them singletons. Germline CDR1 and CDR2: LNHNV and YYDKDF (reference sequence). The CDR3 contains 13 residues. The germline V and J ends were trimmed by 4 bases and 1 base, with 8 bases remaining between them. The sample comprised PBMCs. The receptor was isolated from a woman aged 35 to 49 in good health and CMV-seropositive. The rearrangement links TRBV15 to TRBJ2-7; D perhaps matches TRBD1 (6 bases). The CDR3 sequence is CATSKGHSYEQYF. DNA for the CDR3: TGTGCCACCAGCAAGGGACATTCCTACGAGCAGTACTTC.